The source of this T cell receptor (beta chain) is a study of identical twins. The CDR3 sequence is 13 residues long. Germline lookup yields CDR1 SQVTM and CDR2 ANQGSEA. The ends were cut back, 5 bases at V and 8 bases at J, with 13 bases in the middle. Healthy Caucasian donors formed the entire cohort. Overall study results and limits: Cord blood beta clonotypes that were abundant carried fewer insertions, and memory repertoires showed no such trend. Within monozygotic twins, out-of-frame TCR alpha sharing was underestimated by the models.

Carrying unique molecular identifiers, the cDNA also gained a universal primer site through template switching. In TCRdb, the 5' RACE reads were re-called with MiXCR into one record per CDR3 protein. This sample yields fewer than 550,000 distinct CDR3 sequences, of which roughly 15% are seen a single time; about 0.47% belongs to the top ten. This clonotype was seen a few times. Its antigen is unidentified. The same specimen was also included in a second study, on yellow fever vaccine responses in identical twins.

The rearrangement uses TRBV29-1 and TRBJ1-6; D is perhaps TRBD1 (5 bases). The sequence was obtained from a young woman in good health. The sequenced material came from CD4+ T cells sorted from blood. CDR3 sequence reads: CSVRPGTDSPLHF. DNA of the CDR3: TGCAGCGTTCGCCCCGGGACGGATTCACCCCTCCACTTT.